The 7 T cell receptor beta chains below come from one sample, sequenced in a study of CD4 T cell repertoires in COVID-19. Profiling relied on immunoSEQ multiplex PCR, and the TCRdb table lists in-frame clones only, not all of them. The sample holds under 30,000 clones; more than 85% are singletons and the top ten take 0.66%. No culture step preceded sequencing of the ex vivo isolated memory T cells. Sequenced material: circulating follicular helper CD4+ T cells (cTfh) from blood, taken before the COVID-19 pandemic. The receptors were gathered from a human donor who had COVID-19.

With regard to this clone: At one end, the junction sequence differs from germline, possibly due to a read error. The rearrangement joins TRBV5-1 to TRBJ2-7; tentative D call: TRBD1 (6 bases). Per germline, CDR1 SGHRS and CDR2 YFSETQ. The length of the CDR3 is 13 residues. CDR3 residues: CASSPSGHPGLSF. As DNA, the CDR3 is TGCGCCAGCAGCCCGTCGGGACACCCCGGGTTGAGCTTC.

The J gene is TRBJ1-1, the V gene TRBV11-3; D possibly corresponds to TRBD1 (5 bases). The V end was cut by 3 bases, the J end by 4 bases, with 9 bases between. Germline V lookup: CDR1 SGHNT, CDR2 YENEEA. The CDR3 totals 13 residues. The CDR3 DNA is TGTGCCAGCAGCTTGGTGGGGGGCACTGAAGCTTTCTTT. This codes for CASSLVGGTEAFF.

V and J are TRBV6-5 and TRBJ1-4; D is undetermined. The V gene lost 5 bases and the J gene lost 8 bases, with 12 bases spanning the gap. The V gene's germline CDR1 is MNHEY and CDR2 SVGAGI. The CDR3 runs 13 residues. Written as DNA, the CDR3 is TGTGCCAGCAGTCAGAGGGCCCAGGAAAAACTGTTTTTT. It specifies CASSQRAQEKLFF.

This clone showed up just once. The chain recombines TRBV5-4 with TRBJ2-5, with 7 bases identical to TRBD2. With 1 base clipped from V and 4 bases from J, the junction kept 4 bases outside the gene matches. The CDR3 consists of 14 residues. Germline CDR1 reads SGHNT; CDR2 reads YYREEE (reference sequence). The CDR3 loop reads CASSLLWGGETQYF. The CDR3 nucleotides read TGTGCCAGCAGCTTGTTATGGGGGGGAGAGACCCAGTACTTC. The full variable domain, completed using reference TRBV5-4 and TRBJ2-5, is ETGVTQSPTHLIKTRGQQVTLRCSSQSGHNTVSWYQQALGQGPQFIFQYYREEENGRGNFPPRFSGLQFPNYSSELNVNALELDDSALYLCASSLLWGGETQYFGPGTRLLVL.

The CDR3 sequence: CAIRAGQAQETQYF. The CDR3 bases are TGTGCCATCAGAGCGGGACAGGCACAAGAGACCCAGTACTTC. The J gene is TRBJ2-5, the V gene TRBV10-3; tentative D call: TRBD1 (8 bases). Deletions cut 6 bases from V and 2 bases from J, with 13 bases between. This CDR3 contains 14 residues. Germline V gives CDR1 ENHRY, CDR2 SYGVKD.

The chain carries TRBV21-1 and TRBJ2-7; the table's D call TRBD1 went unverified against the DNA. TRBV21-1 is an annotated pseudogene. This CDR3 comprises 16 residues. The DNA of the CDR3 is TGTGCCAGCGGAACTCACTCGGGGACAGAAATCTACGAGCAGTACTTC. This sequence encodes CASGTHSGTEIYEQYF.

The DNA of the CDR3 is TGCGCCAGCAGTGGAGGACTAGCGGGAGTGTTTTGGCAGTTCTTC. It translates to CASSGGLAGVFWQFF. The chain is built from TRBV10-1 and TRBJ2-1; TRBD2 matches at 13 bases. Germline V gives CDR1 WNHNN, CDR2 SYGVQD (reference sequence). J gave up 12 bases and V 4 bases, and 9 bases lay outside the gene matches. The length of the CDR3 is 15 residues.